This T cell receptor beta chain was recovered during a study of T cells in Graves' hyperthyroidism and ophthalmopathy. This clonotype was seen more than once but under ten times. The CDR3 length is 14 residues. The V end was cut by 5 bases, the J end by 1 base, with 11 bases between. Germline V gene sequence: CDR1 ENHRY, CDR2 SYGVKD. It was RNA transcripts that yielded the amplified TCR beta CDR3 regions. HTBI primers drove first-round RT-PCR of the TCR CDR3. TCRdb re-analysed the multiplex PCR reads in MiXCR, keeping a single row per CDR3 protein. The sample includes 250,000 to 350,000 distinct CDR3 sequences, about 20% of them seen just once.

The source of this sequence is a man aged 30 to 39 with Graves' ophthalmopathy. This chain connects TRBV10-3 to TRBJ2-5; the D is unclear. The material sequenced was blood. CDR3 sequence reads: CAISMGNAQETQYF. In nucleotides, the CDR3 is TGTGCCATCAGTATGGGGAACGCCCAAGAGACCCAGTACTTC.